The entry that follows covers one T cell receptor (beta chain) sequence. Its specificity is unknown. Partitioning of CD4+ cells yielded a CD45RA+ naive subset and a CD45RA-negative memory subset. The entry originates in a study of shared clonotypes between healthy human individuals. Findings and caveats of the study: Only blood was sampled, and tissue TCR repertoires likely differ from blood ones. Naive subsets tended to show greater estimated richness than memory subsets. Some clonotypes were shared by all four sorted-subset donors, while others were not shared. The non-shared ones had lower generation probabilities than the shared ones.

V lost 0 bases to trimming and J lost 5 bases, with 9 bases between them. The germline V gene has CDR1 SGHKS and CDR2 YYEKEE (reference sequence). There are 14 residues in the CDR3. TCRdb's table, derived via immunoSEQ multiplex PCR, lists solely in-frame clones and lacks some. The sample includes hundreds of thousands of clones, more than 70% of them seen just once. The origin of this receptor is a woman between 25 and 40 years old in good health. The chain carries TRBV5-5 and TRBJ1-5, with unresolved D. Source material: memory CD4+ T cells sorted from blood. Subset meaning: CD45RA-negative fraction. The CDR3 DNA reads as TGTGCCAGCAGCTTGGGACACAATGATCAGCCCCAGCATTTT. Encoded protein: CASSLGHNDQPQHF.